The T cell receptor beta chain under discussion was sequenced for a study of blood T cell repertoires in COVID-19. Source study methods: Reference gene primer amplification in the assay estimated nucleated cell counts. Profiled with immunoSEQ multiplex PCR; TCRdb holds only in-frame clones, not every one. That table furnishes V, J and clone size, whereas the DNA furnished D and trimming. This repertoire shows about 120,000 clones, roughly 80% found once; its top ten account for approximately 8%. The CDR3 extends over 14 amino acids. CDR1 MDHEN and CDR2 SYDVKM come from the germline V gene. V dropped 10 bases and J dropped 3 bases, with 19 bases sitting between them.

The source material was peripheral blood. The TCR was taken from a human donor in a cohort sampled during active COVID-19. The gene calls are TRBV28 and TRBJ2-7; possible D gene TRBD1, 6 bases. The CDR3 DNA sequence: TGTGCCATACGGCCCGGACAGACAAGCTACGAGCAGTACTTC. This codes for CAIRPGQTSYEQYF.